This TCR beta chain was sequenced during a study of T cell responses to AZD1222 COVID-19 vaccine (dated by TCRdb to the early 2020s). Study-wide context: AZD1222 recipients whose second dose came at about 4 weeks and those whose second dose came at about 12 weeks were combined into one group, since spike-specific TCR depth and breadth did not differ between the two schedules. TCR sequencing was performed for roughly 250 trial participants, of whom about 200 were given two doses of AZD1222 and around 25 were given two doses of MenACWY control vaccine. Enrollment into the trials was organized by age into subgroups of 18-55, 56-69 and 70-plus years, and those subgroups contained about 160, 30 and 59 TCR-sequenced participants, respectively. Points the paper makes about the study in general: The 56-69-year group was small, and its depth increase did not reach significance, likely because of low power. Spike-specific TCR breadth and depth rose significantly after two AZD1222 doses compared with day 0 and with MenACWY recipients. Conclusions about previously exposed vaccinees were limited because only six or seven AZD1222 recipients were SARS-CoV-2 seropositive at baseline. CD4 TCRs associated with the vaccine covered the entire spike protein, and the dominant responses were in regions 160-218 and 743-854. Nearly half of unique spike-specific TCRs reportedly recognized epitopes outside regions mutated in the B.1.351 and B.1.1.7 variants. Because no day 14 peak-response samples were available, the repertoires could be characterized only after the peak T cell response. Participants were mostly white British, with more females than males. The authors suggested clonal diversity may have been underestimated.

The meaning of the sample's time point label: baseline before first vaccination. The vaccinee samples were drawn from two UK trials, COV001 and COV002, one of which was a single-blind randomized controlled phase 2/3 trial testing AZD1222 (ChAdOx1 nCoV-19) in healthy adults. Trial participant PBMC samples were collected at day 0 and day 28 after the second dose for TCRbeta chain sequencing. From cysteine to phenylalanine, the CDR3 is 16 amino acids long. Left in the record is the CDR3 DNA by itself, 48 bases read in frame from the first base. CDR1 and CDR2, looked up from the germline V gene (reference sequence), are LGHDT and YNNKEL. Unmatched junction bases come to 6, with V trimmed by 1 base and J by 1 base. The CDR3 regions of human TCRbeta chains were analyzed by immunosequencing. The published analysis was carried out like this. TCRs in the repertoires were compared against a reference library of SARS-CoV-2-specific TCRs that had been generated with the MIRA antigen-specificity platform. Breadth meant the fraction of unique TCRs that were SARS-CoV-2-associated, whereas depth meant the fraction of total T cells that were SARS-CoV-2-associated. Each spike-specific TCR was assigned to its reactive spike region and to a CD4 or CD8 class using the MIRA data. Log10-transformed breadth and depth values were compared by one-way ANOVA with Sidak's multiple comparisons tests. TCRdb's version of the immuneACCESS table is confined to in-frame rearrangements and falls short of the full clone set. An unresolved V gene accounts for under half of the shortfall where checked; the remainder is of unknown origin. That table supplies the V and J calls and clone size; D and trimming were determined from the DNA. In all, the sample holds about 110,000 clones, and around 89% of those were seen once. 6% to 7% of the sample goes to the ten largest clones.

A remark on this clone: It has no known antigen specificity. Base qualities are not provided; no much larger clone lies one nucleotide away.

Here the chain combines TRBV3-1 (or the pseudogene TRBV3-2) and TRBJ1-1, and 7 bases in between align with TRBD1. The input for sequencing was peripheral blood, taken on day 0 of AZD1222 vaccination. The origin of this receptor is an adult in good health. This receptor has the CDR3 CASSQGQPGGNTEAFF. In nucleotide form, the sequence is TGTGCCAGCAGCCAAGGGCAACCAGGGGGGAACACTGAAGCTTTCTTT.